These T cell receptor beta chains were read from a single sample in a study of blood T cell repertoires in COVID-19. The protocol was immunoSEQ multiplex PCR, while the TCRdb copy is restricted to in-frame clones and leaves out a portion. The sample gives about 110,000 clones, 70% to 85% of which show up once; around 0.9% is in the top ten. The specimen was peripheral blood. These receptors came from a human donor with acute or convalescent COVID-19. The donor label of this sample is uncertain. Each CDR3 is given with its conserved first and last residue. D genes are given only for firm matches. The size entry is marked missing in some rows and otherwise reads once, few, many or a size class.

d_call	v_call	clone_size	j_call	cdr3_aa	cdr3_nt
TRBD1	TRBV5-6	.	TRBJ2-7	CASRDRDSSYEQYF	TGTGCCAGCAGGGACCGGGACAGCTCCTACGAGCAGTACTTC
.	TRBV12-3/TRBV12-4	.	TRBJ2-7	CASSSQRGREADF	TGTGCCAGCAGTTCTCAAAGGGGTAGAGAAGCCGACTTC
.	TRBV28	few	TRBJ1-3	CASSAQEPHQYDSGNTIYF	TGTGCCAGCAGTGCACAAGAACCACATCAGTACGACTCTGGAAACACCATATATTTT
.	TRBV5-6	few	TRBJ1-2	CASSLRQYGYTF	TGTGCCAGCAGCTTGCGTCAGTATGGCTACACCTTC
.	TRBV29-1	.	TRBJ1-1	CSVEFRAMNTEAFF	TGCAGCGTTGAATTCAGGGCTATGAACACTGAAGCTTTCTTT
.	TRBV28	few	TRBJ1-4	CASLRGTNEKLFF	TGTGCCAGCCTTCGGGGAACTAATGAAAAACTGTTTTTT
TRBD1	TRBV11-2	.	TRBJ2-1	CASSPQTGFPFF	TGTGCCAGCAGCCCGCAGACAGGGTTCCCGTTCTTC
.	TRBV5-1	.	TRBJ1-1	CASSSVRGGTEAFF	TGCGCCAGCAGCTCGGTTCGGGGGGGAACTGAAGCTTTCTTT
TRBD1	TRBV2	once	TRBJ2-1	CASSEQGAGEQFF	TGTGCCAGCAGTGAACAGGGGGCTGGTGAGCAGTTCTTC
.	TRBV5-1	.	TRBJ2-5	CASSSSNQETQYF	TGCGCCAGCAGCTCCAGTAACCAAGAGACCCAGTACTTC
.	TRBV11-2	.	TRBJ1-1	CASSLDKGYRGEAFF	TGTGCCAGCAGCTTAGATAAGGGATACCGGGGTGAAGCTTTCTTT
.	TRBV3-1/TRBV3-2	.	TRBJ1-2	CASSRGGNYGYTF	TGTGCCAGCAGCCGGGGGGGTAACTATGGCTACACCTTC
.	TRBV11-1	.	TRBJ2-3	CASSFPNRAFTDTQYF	TGTGCCAGCAGCTTCCCTAACAGGGCGTTCACAGATACGCAGTATTTT
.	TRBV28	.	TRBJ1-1	CASRQGGWRSEAFF	TGTGCCAGCAGGCAGGGAGGTTGGCGCTCTGAAGCTTTCTTT
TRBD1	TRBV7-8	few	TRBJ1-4	CASSPQGVNPVKLFF	TGTGCCAGCAGTCCACAGGGGGTAAACCCTGTAAAACTGTTTTTT
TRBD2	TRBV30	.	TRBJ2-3	CAWSSLAGALLPQYF	TGTGCCTGGAGTTCCCTAGCGGGGGCCCTGTTGCCGCAGTATTTT
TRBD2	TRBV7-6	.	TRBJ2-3	CASSFGLAGTDTQYF	TGTGCCAGCAGCTTTGGGCTAGCGGGGACAGATACGCAGTATTTT
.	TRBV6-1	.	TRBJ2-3	CASSEAFRVGSTDTQYF	TGTGCCAGCAGTGAAGCGTTTCGGGTCGGGAGCACAGATACGCAGTATTTT
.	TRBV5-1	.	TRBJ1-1	CASSFGGGHTEAFF	TGCGCCAGCAGCTTCGGGGGGGGCCACACTGAAGCTTTCTTT
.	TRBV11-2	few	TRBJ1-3	CASSPLHRVSGNTIYF	TGTGCCAGCAGCCCTCTTCACAGGGTCTCTGGAAACACCATATATTTT
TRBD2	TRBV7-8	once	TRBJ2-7	CASSLTTSGGTLYEQYF	TGTGCCAGCAGCCTAACAACTAGCGGGGGGACCCTCTACGAGCAGTACTTC
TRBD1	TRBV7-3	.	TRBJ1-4	CASSLTGQVGEKLFF	TGTGCCAGCAGCTTAACGGGACAGGTTGGCGAAAAACTGTTTTTT
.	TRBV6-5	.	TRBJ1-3	CASSYTGPGNTIYF	TGTGCCAGCAGTTACACAGGCCCTGGAAACACCATATATTTT
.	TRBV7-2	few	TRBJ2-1	CASSSSNEQGDEQFF	TGTGCCAGCAGCTCATCGAATGAACAGGGAGATGAGCAGTTCTTC
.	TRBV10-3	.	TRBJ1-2	CAISDQTTWGYGYTF	TGTGCCATCAGTGACCAGACTACATGGGGCTATGGCTACACCTTC
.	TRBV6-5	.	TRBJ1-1	CASSWGSTYTEAFF	TGTGCCAGCAGTTGGGGCAGCACTTACACTGAAGCTTTCTTT
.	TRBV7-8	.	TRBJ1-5	CASSSPYSNQPQHF	TGTGCCAGCAGCTCTCCCTATAGCAATCAGCCCCAGCATTTT